This TCR beta chain was sequenced for a study of cytomegalovirus exposure and HLA in healthy donors. This CDR3 is 15 amino acids long. The junction had 7 bases not matched to a gene; V was cut back by 3 bases and J by 7 bases. CDR1 and CDR2 (germline): SGHRS, YFSETQ. Points from the study as a whole: Later analysis revealed greater clonal expansion in HLA-associated TCR beta chains than in equally common others. Reportedly, cytomegalovirus status was diagnosed with high sensitivity and specificity. TCR beta sequences reportedly predicted most subjects' HLA-A and HLA-B alleles accurately. An analysis that was carried out later associated 15,000 to 20,000 TCR beta sequences with HLA alleles at 0.05 false discovery rate.

The PCR used 60 Vbeta and 13 Jbeta primers. Produced via immunoSEQ multiplex PCR; TCRdb's table is partial and in-frame only. The profile shows 250,000 to 350,000 clones, 75% to 90% of them singletons. Worth noting for this clone: The antigen is undetermined.

This sequence originates from a girl aged 2-10 years in good health and CMV-seronegative. The material sequenced was PBMCs. V and J are TRBV5-1 and TRBJ1-4, with 9 nucleotides matching TRBD1. The CDR3 spells CASSSYRGPAEKLFF. DNA of the CDR3: TGCGCCAGCAGCTCATACAGGGGGCCGGCTGAAAAACTGTTTTTT.